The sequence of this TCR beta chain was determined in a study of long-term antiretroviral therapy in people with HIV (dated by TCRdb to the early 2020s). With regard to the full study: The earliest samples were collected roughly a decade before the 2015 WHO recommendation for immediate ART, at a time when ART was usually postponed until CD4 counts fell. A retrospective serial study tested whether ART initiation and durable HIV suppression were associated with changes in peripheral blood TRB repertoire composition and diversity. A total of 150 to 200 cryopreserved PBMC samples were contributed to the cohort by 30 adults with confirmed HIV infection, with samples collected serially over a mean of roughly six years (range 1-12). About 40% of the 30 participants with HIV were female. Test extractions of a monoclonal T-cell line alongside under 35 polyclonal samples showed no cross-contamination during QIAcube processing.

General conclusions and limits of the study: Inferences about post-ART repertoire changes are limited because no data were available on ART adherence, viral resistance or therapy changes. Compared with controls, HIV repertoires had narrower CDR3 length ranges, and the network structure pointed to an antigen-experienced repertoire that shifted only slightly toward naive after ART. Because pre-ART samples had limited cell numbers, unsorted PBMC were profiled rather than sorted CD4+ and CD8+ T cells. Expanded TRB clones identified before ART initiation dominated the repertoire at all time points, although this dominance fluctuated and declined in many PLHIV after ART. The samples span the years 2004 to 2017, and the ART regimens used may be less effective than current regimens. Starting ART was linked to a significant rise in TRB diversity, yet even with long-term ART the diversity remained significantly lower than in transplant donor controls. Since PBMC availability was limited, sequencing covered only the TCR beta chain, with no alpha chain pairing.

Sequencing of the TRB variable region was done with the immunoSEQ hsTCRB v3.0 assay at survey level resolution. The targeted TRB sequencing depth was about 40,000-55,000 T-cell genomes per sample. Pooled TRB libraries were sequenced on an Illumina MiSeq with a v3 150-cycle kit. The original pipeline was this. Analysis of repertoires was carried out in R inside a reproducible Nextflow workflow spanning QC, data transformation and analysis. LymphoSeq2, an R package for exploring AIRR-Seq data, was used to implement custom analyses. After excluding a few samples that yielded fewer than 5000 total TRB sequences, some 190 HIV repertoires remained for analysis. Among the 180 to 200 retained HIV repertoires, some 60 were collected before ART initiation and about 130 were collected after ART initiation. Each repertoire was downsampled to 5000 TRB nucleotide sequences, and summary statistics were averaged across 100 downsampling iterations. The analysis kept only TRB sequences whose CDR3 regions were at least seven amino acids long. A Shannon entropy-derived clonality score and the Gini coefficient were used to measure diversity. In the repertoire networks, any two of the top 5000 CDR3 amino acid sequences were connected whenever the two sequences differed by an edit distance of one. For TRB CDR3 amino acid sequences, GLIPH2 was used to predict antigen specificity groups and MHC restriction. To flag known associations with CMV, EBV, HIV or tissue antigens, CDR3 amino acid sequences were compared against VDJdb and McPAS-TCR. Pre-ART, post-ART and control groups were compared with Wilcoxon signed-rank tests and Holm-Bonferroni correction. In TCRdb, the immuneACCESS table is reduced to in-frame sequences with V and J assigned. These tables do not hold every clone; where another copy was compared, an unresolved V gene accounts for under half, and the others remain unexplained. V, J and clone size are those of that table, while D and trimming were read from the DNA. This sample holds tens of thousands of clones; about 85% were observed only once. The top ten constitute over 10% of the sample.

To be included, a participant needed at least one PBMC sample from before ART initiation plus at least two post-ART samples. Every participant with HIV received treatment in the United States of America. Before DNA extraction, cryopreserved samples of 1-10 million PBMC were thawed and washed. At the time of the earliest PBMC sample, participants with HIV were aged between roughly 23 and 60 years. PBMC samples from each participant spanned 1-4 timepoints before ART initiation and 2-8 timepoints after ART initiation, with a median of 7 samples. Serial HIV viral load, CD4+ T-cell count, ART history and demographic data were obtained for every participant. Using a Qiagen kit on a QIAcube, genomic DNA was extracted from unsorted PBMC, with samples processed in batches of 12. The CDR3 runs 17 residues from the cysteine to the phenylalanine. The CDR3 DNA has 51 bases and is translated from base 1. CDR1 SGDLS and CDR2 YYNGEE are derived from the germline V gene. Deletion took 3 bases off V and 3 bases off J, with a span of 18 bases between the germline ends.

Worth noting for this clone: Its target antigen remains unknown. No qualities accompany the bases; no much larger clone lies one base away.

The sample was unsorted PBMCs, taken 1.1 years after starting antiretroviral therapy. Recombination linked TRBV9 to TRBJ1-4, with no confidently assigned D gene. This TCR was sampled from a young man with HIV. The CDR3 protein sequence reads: CASSAYMESRSNEKLFF. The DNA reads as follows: TGTGCCAGCAGCGCCTATATGGAATCCAGATCTAATGAAAAACTGTTTTTT.